This T cell receptor beta chain was sequenced during a study of cytomegalovirus exposure and HLA in healthy donors. The PCR employed 60 Vbeta primers together with 13 Jbeta primers. This table comes from immunoSEQ multiplex PCR, and its TCRdb copy is limited to in-frame clones, with some not included. In the table there are about 140,000 clones, 80% of which are singletons. CDR1 is SEHNR and CDR2 is FQNEAQ in the germline V gene (reference sequence). The CDR3 length is 14 residues. The junction had 11 bases not matched to a gene; V was cut back by 8 bases and J by 8 bases. Sequenced: PBMCs. The clonotype comes from a man aged 50-59 years in good health and CMV-seronegative. The chain recombines TRBV7-9 with TRBJ2-1; 8 positions agree with TRBD2. This CDR3 is CASRAAGGGDEQFF. CDR3 coding DNA: TGTGCCAGCCGCGCGGCGGGAGGAGGGGATGAGCAGTTCTTC.